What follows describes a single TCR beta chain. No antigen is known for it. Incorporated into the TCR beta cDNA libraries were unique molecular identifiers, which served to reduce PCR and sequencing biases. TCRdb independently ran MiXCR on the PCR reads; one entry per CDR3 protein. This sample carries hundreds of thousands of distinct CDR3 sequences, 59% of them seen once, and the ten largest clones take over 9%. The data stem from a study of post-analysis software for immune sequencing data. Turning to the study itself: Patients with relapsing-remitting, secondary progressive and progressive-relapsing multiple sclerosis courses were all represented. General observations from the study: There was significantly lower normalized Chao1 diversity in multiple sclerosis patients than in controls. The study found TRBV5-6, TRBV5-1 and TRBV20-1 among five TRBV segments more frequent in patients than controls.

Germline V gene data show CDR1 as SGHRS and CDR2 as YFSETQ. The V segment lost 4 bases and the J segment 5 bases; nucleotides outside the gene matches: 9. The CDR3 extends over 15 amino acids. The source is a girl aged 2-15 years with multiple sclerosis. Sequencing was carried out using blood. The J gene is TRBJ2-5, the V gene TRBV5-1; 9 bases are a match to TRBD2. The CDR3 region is CASSHQRGVTETQYF. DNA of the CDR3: TGCGCCAGCAGCCACCAGCGGGGGGTTACGGAGACCCAGTACTTC.